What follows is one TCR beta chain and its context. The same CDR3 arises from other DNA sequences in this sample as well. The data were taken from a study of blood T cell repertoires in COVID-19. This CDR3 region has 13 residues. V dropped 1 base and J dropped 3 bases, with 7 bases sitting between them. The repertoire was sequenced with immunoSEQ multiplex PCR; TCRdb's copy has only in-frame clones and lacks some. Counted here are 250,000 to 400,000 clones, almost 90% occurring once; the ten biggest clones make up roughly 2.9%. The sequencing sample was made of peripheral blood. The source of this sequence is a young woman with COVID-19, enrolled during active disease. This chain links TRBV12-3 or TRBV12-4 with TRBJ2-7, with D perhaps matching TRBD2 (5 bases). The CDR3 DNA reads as TGTGCCAGCAGTTTAGGAGGGTTCTACGAGCAGTACTTC. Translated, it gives CASSLGGFYEQYF.